This T cell receptor (beta chain) stems from a study of T cell clonality in common variable immunodeficiency (dated by TCRdb to the mid-2010s). The paper as a whole reports these results and caveats: Fewer deletions and N-nucleotide insertions were reportedly observed in CVID TCRbeta sequences, and highly modified clones with 13 or more V deletions were reportedly absent from CVID TCRbeta sequences. Even though DNA input was the same, control samples had an average of about 81,820 unique sequences each, compared with about 31,000 in CVID samples. Healthy controls shared more TCRbeta clones with each other than CVID subjects shared among themselves (p < 0.0001). Differences among patients in the CVID cohort limited the correlations between repertoire features and clinical complications. According to the authors, figuring out what caused the increased clonality in CVID would require sequencing the repertoires of T cell subpopulations. Increased TCRbeta clonality was found in CVID subjects compared with healthy controls (t-test p = 0.018), with the increase being most characteristic of about a third of subjects.

Most of the CVID patients and most of the healthy controls were of Caucasian heritage. Heparinized peripheral whole blood samples of roughly 5 to 9 ml were obtained from each donor. Genomic DNA from adults with common variable immune deficiency (CVID) and from healthy adult controls was used for sequencing of TCRbeta CDR3 repertoires. A total of around 22 healthy adult volunteers (around 12 female and roughly ten male; age range roughly 23 to 70 years, mean age around 32) were included in the control group. Diluted blood was density-centrifuged over Hypaque 1077 or Ficoll-Paque to isolate peripheral blood mononuclear cells. Genomic DNA was obtained from unsorted mononuclear cells using either Qiagen column purification or a centrifugation-based method. CVID samples and control samples contributed equivalent amounts of genomic DNA as sequencing input. For every sample, a 60 bp segment covering the rearranged TCRbeta CDR3 region was amplified and then sequenced. The immunoSEQ assay, a bias-corrected multiplex PCR combined with high-throughput sequencing, was used to amplify TCRbeta. Regarding the original processing steps: Every unique nucleotide sequence was considered a clone and was annotated with V, D and J genes, copy number and frequency. Sequences were labeled productive if in frame, and non-productive if out of frame or containing stop codons. As previously described, clonality was computed from Shannon's entropy. The predicted amino acid sequences of productive clones were used to derive the mean CDR3 Kyte-Doolittle hydropathy. Scaled V gene usage was hierarchically clustered using Manhattan distance and complete linkage with the R hclust function. To assess clone sharing by CDR3 amino acid sequence, 12 repertoires per group were resampled over 100 rounds. The repertoires were searched for 60 to 75 published EBV-specific TCRbeta sequences and roughly 250 published CMV-specific TCRbeta sequences. Analysis left out two CVID samples that produced under 10,000 sequences, so around 40 CVID repertoires remained. The clones in this table, taken by TCRdb from immuneACCESS, are in-frame only. Not every clone is retained; where verified, under half of the shortfall comes from an unresolved V gene, and the cause of the rest is unknown. That table supplies the V and J calls and clone size; D and trimming were determined from the DNA. The table notes about 40,000 clones here, none of them singletons. The biggest ten clones account for over 1.1% of the sample.

Many counts were recorded for this clone. It lacks a known antigen. The sequenced fragment ends 3 residues before the CDR3 boundary, so the rest is inferred from the germline J gene. From its cysteine to its phenylalanine, the CDR3 spans 15 amino acids. The CDR3 was read in part: 36 bases, with the frame set at base 1. V is cut back by 4 bases and J by 5 bases, with 8 bases in the junction unmatched. CDR1 and CDR2 are read off the germline V gene (reference sequence) as SGHNT and YYREEE. The receptor's source is a person aged 18 to 70 in good health. The V and J genes are TRBV5-4 and TRBJ2-5; 10 of the junction bases match TRBD1. Sequencing was carried out using peripheral blood mononuclear cells. CDR3 bases read: TGTGCCAGCAGCAGCGGGACAGGGGTAAGGGAGACC. This sequence encodes CASSSGTGVRET. The whole CDR3 is CASSSGTGVRETQYF.